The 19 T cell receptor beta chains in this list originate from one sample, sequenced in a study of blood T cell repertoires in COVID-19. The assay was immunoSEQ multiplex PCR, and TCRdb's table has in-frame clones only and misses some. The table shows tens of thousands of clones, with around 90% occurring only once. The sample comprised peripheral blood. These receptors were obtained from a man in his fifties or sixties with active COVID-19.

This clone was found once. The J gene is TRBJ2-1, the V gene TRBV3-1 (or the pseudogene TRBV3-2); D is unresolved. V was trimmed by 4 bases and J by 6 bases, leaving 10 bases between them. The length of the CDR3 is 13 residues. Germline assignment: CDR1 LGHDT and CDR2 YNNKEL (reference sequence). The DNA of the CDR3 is TGTGCCAGCAGCCCATGGTCGGGCAATGAGCAGTTCTTC. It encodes CASSPWSGNEQFF.

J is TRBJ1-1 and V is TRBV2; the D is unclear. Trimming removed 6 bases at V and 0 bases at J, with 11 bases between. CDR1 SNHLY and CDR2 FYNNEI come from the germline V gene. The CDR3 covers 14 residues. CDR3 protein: CASRREQVNTEAFF. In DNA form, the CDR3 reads TGTGCCAGCAGGAGGGAGCAGGTGAACACTGAAGCTTTCTTT.

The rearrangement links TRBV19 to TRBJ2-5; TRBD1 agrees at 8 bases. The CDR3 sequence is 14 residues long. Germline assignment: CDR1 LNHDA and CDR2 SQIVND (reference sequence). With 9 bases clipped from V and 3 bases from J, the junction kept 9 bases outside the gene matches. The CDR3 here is CASKKDRAEETQYF. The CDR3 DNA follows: TGTGCCAGCAAGAAGGACAGGGCCGAAGAGACCCAGTACTTC.

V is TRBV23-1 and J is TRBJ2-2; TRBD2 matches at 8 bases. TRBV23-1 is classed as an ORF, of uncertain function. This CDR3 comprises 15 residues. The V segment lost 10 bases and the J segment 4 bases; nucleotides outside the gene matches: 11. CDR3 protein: CANQASGRVTGELFF. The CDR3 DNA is TGCGCCAACCAAGCTAGCGGGCGGGTCACCGGGGAGCTGTTTTTT.

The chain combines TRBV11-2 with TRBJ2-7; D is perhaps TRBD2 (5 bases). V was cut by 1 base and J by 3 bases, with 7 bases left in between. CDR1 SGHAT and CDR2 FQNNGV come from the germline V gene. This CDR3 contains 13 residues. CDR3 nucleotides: TGTGCCAGCAGCTTAGGAGGAGGCTACGAGCAGTACTTC. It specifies CASSLGGGYEQYF.

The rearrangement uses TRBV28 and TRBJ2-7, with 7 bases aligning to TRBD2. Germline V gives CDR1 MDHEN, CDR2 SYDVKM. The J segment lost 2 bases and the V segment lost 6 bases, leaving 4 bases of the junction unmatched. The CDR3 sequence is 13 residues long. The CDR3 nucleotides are TGTGCCAGCAGCCAGACTAGCCCCTACGAGCAGTACGTC. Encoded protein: CASSQTSPYEQYV.

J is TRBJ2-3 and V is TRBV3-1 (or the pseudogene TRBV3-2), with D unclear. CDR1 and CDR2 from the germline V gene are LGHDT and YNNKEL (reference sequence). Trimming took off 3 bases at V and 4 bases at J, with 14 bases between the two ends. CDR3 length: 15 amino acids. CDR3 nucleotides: TGTGCCAGCAGCCAGTCTACGGGTGCGCCAGATACGCAGTATTTT. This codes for CASSQSTGAPDTQYF.

CDR3 residues: CASSLVSSRLLGFEQFF. The CDR3 DNA reads TGTGCCAGCAGCTTAGTGAGTTCTAGGTTACTTGGTTTTGAGCAGTTCTTC. The rearrangement uses TRBV7-2 and TRBJ2-1; D is uncertain. The germline V and J ends were trimmed by 1 base and 9 bases, with 22 bases remaining between them. Germline assignment: CDR1 SGHTA and CDR2 FQGNSA. This CDR3 spans 17 amino acids. Using reference TRBV7-2 and TRBJ2-1 for the parts outside the CDR3, the full variable domain is GAGVSQSPSNKVTEKGKDVELRCDPISGHTALYWYRQSLGQGLEFLIYFQGNSAPDKSGLPSDRFSAERTGGSVSTLTIQRTQQEDSAVYLCASSLVSSRLLGFEQFFGPGTRLTVL.

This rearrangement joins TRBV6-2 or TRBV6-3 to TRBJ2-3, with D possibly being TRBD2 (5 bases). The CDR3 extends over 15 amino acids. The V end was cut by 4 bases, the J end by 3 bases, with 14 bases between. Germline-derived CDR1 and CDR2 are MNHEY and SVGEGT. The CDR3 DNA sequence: TGTGCCAGCAGTTCGGGCAGGAGGAAAACAGATACGCAGTATTTT. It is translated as CASSSGRRKTDTQYF.

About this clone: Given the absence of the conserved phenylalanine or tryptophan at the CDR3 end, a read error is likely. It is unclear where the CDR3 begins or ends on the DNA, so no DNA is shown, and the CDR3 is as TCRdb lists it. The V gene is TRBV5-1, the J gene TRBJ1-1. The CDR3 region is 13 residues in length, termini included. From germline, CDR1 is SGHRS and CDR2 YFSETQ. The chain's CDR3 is CASSLGRADTLIL.

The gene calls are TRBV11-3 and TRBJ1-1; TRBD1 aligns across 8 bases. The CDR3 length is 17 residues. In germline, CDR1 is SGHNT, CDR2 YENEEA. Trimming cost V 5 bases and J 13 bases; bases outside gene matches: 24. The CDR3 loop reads CASSPPPPLQGAYEDFF. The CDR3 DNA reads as TGTGCCAGCAGCCCCCCCCCTCCCCTCCAGGGGGCCTACGAGGATTTCTTT.

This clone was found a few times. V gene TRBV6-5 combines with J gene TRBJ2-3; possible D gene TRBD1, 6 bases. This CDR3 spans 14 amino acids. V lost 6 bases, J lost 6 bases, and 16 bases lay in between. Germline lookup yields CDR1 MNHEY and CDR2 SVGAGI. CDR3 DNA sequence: TGTGCCAGCAGCCAACAGGGCAGAGGGGATACGCAGTATTTT. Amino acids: CASSQQGRGDTQYF.

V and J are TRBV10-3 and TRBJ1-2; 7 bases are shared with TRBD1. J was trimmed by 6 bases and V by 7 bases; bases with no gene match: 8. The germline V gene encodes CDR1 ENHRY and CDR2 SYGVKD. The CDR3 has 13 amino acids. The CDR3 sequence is CAINEDRADGYTF. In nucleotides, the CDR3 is TGTGCCATCAACGAAGACAGGGCTGATGGCTACACCTTC.

CDR3 coding DNA: TGTGCCAGCAGCCATTTACAGGGAAGAGAAGCTTTCTTT. Residues: CASSHLQGREAFF. This chain uses TRBV14 with TRBJ1-1, with D perhaps matching TRBD1 (6 bases). The CDR3 loop spans 13 amino acids. The germline gives CDR1 SGHDN, CDR2 FVKESK. The ends were cut back, 3 bases at V and 8 bases at J, with 13 bases in the middle.

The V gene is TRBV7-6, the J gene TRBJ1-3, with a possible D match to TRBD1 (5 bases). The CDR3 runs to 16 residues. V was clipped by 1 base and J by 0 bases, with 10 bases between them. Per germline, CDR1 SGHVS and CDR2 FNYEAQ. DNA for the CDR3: TGTGCCAGCAGCTTAGGGGGCACGAGCTCTGGAAACACCATATATTTT. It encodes CASSLGGTSSGNTIYF. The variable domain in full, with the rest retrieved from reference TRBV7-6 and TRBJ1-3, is GAGVSQSPRYKVTKRGQDVALRCDPISGHVSLYWYRQALGQGPEFLTYFNYEAQQDKSGLPNDRFSAERPEGSISTLTIQRTEQRDSAMYRCASSLGGTSSGNTIYFGEGSWLTVV.

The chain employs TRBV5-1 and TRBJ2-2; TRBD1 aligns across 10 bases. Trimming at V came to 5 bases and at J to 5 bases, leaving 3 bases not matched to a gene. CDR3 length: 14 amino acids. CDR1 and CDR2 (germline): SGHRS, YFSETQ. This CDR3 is CASRGTGVTGELFF. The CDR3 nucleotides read TGCGCCAGCAGAGGGACAGGGGTAACCGGGGAGCTGTTTTTT.

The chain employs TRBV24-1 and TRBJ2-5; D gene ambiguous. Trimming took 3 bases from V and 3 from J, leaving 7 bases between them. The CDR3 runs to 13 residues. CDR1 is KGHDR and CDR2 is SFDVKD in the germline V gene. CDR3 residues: CATSDSVKETQYF. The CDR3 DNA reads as TGTGCCACCAGTGATAGCGTTAAAGAGACCCAGTACTTC.

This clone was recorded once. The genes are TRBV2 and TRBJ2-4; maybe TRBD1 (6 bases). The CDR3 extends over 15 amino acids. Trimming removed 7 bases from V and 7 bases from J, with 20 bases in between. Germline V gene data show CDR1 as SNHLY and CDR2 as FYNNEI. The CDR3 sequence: CASTQGPDRGNIQYF. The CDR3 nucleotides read TGTGCCAGCACTCAGGGCCCGGACAGAGGGAACATTCAGTACTTC.

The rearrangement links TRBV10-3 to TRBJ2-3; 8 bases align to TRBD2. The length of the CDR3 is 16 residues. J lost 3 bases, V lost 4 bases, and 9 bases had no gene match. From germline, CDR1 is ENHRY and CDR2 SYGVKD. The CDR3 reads CAISVRGGRQTDTQYF. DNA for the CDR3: TGTGCCATCAGTGTCCGGGGCGGGAGGCAAACAGATACGCAGTATTTT.